A selection of T cell receptor beta chains follows, all from one sample in a study of blood T cell repertoires in COVID-19. Assay: immunoSEQ multiplex PCR; the TCRdb copy retains only in-frame clones and omits some. The table shows 200,000 to 300,000 clones, with about 93% occurring only once. The sample taken for sequencing was peripheral blood. These receptors originate from a man aged 25 to 40 with COVID-19, enrolled during active disease. Both conserved end residues are part of each CDR3. A D gene is named only where the DNA matches it firmly.

D gene,J gene,V gene,CDR3 protein
NA,TRBJ1-5,TRBV19,CASSIGIAYSNQPQHF
NA,TRBJ2-2,TRBV19,CASGQPPQGGTGELFF
TRBD1,TRBJ2-3,TRBV27,CASSVQTGVTDTQYF
NA,TRBJ1-2,TRBV5-4,CASSLREGGHNYGYTF
NA,TRBJ1-1,TRBV15,CATSRDSAGEAFF
TRBD1,TRBJ1-1,TRBV12-3/TRBV12-4,CASSYGTGAEAFF
TRBD2,TRBJ2-1,TRBV11-2,CASSSSRVAGLYNEQFF
NA,TRBJ1-1,TRBV6-5,CASVWGEMNTEAFF
NA,TRBJ2-1,TRBV29-1,CSGGSGNEQFF
TRBD1,TRBJ1-2,TRBV3-1/TRBV3-2,CASSHRDRTRYGYTF
NA,TRBJ1-4,TRBV6-5,CASSPGRGRREKLFF
NA,TRBJ1-1,TRBV12-3/TRBV12-4,CASSSDSYTEAFF
NA,TRBJ1-4,TRBV3-1/TRBV3-2,CASSQVSGKLFF
NA,TRBJ1-1,TRBV6-5,CASSPDREAFF
NA,TRBJ1-5,TRBV30,CAWSATDNQPQHF